This TCR beta chain is drawn from a study of shared clonotypes between healthy human individuals (dated by TCRdb to the early 2020s). With regard to the full study: The cohort comprised a couple of women and a few men aged 18 to 49 years. The study deeply sequenced blood TCR repertoires of about 5 healthy adults to estimate repertoire size and the extent of clonotype sharing between individuals. To increase sequencing depth and limit assay-specific biases, TCR repertoire library preparation and sequencing were carried out by different laboratories using diverse techniques. Between about 0.94 and 8.9 billion PBMCs per donor were obtained by leukapheresis. For each donor, three plates each were used for CD4 naive and CD4 memory, two plates were used for CD8 naive, and one plate was used for CD8 memory.

The donors were healthy, HIV-negative adults who had no recently reported acute infections or vaccinations. All donors were Caucasian adults living in Nashville, Tennessee, USA. CD8 memory samples consisted of magnetically selected CD45RO+ cells combined with CCR7-negative CD45RA+ effector memory (TemRA) cells. Blood was obtained by leukapheresis, after which PBMCs were separated by Ficoll-Histopaque density gradient centrifugation and cryopreserved in liquid nitrogen vapor phase. Purity and quantity of every magnetically sorted T cell population were checked by analytical flow cytometry. Genomic DNA was isolated from each sorted fraction and quantified by UV absorbance on a Nanodrop 2000c. With respect to this clone: What this receptor recognizes is not known. It has no much larger one-base neighbor in the sample; base qualities were not kept.

Overall study results and their limits: Approximately 5% of naive CD4, 3.5% of naive CD8, approximately 2.2% of memory CD4, and 0.35% to 0.5% of memory CD8 clonotypes were shared across a few donors. Clonotypes shared by all four sorted-subset donors showed higher generation probabilities than non-shared clonotypes. Incomplete sequencing was indicated by rarefaction of sorted-subset datasets, despite the large sequencing depth. The genetic and exposure-history diversity represented was limited by the small number of donors. Pairwise subsampling led to the expectation that sequencing depth would affect the degree of clonotype sharing among donors. Naive subsets generally had larger estimated clonotype richness than memory subsets did. Sampling was limited to blood, and TCR repertoires in tissue likely differ from TCR repertoires in blood.

Trimming costs V 4 bases and J 8 bases, and their ends lie 15 bases apart. CDR1 and CDR2 are read off the germline V gene as SNHLY and FYNNEI. CDR3 length: 14 amino acids, cysteine to phenylalanine. Kept here is only the CDR3 DNA, which spans 42 bases and is read in frame from base 1. TCR CDR3 regions were amplified from genomic DNA by multiplex PCR using the deep immunoSEQ assay. Genomic DNA extracted from each cell subset was distributed evenly over all wells of several immunoSEQ 96-well plates, and each plate served as one replicate. For sorted subsets, roughly 190 ng of genomic DNA, equivalent to 25,000 to 30,000 T cell genomes, went into each replicate PCR. Purified libraries were quantified with a Qubit 3.0 fluorometer, sized on a Bioanalyzer 2100, and re-quantified with the KAPA Library Quantification kit. A separate single-read 150-cycle Illumina NextSeq 550 flow cell was used to sequence each immunoSEQ 96-well plate. Per the original workflow: Because only junctional sequences without quality scores were contained in the immunoSEQ output, filtering matching that applied to full-length reads could not be performed. Sequences were annotated with PyIR, a Python wrapper for IgBLAST v1.9, and V/J genes and CDR3 were assigned using IMGT germline references. Reads were filtered out if the reads had weak V/J assignments (E-value above 1e-6), no CDR3, stop codons, out-of-frame junctions, or ambiguous translated residues. V3J clonotypes were defined as sequences sharing an identical inferred V gene, J gene, and CDR3 amino acid sequence. To compute the percentage overlap between repertoires, the number of shared unique clonotypes was divided by the size of the smaller repertoire. RTK rarefaction, the Chao1 estimator, and Recon v2.1 estimates of unobserved clonotypes were used to assess repertoire richness. Generation probabilities were computed with OLGA for all TCRbeta clonotypes obtained by the gDNA method from four donors. TCRdb stores this immuneACCESS table with in-frame sequences only. Part of the clones is absent; in the studies checked, under half of the shortfall reflects unresolved V genes, and no reason is known for the rest. V and J calls and clone size come straight from that table; D and trimming were deduced from the DNA. Here the sample has some 380,000 clones; about 96% occur a single time. The ten top clones hold about 0.32% of the sample.

The TCR was taken from a young man in good health. The chain employs TRBV2 and TRBJ1-5; the D region possibly corresponds to TRBD1 (6 bases align). Sequenced input: memory CD8+ T cells sorted from blood. The sample's cell subset or site label, decoded: CD45RO+ cells pooled with CCR7-negative TemRA cells. The sequence in DNA is TGTGCCAGCAGTGTTGGGCAGGGGAGAGAGCCCCAGCATTTT. Its translation is CASSVGQGREPQHF. The full variable domain, with segments outside the CDR3 supplied by the reference TRBV2 and TRBJ1-5 proteins, appears as EPEVTQTPSHQVTQMGQEVILRCVPISNHLYFYWYRQILGQKVEFLVSFYNNEISEKSEIFDDQFSVERPDGSNFTLKIRSTKLEDSAMYFCASSVGQGREPQHFGDGTRLSIL.